A selection of T cell receptor beta chains follows, all from one sample in a study of blood T cells in healthy people across ages. Via MiXCR, TCRdb re-called the 5' RACE reads, giving one row per CDR3 protein. The sample yields about 1.1 million distinct CDR3 sequences, around two fifths seen once. The sequenced sample was blood. These receptors came from a young man in good health. The CDR3 runs from the conserved cysteine through the conserved F or W. Fields, in order: D gene, clone size, V gene, J gene, CDR3 protein, CDR3 DNA. D genes are given only for firm matches. The size of a clone is reported for some rows only, either as once, few or many, or as a class for expanded clones.

>.|.|TRBV28|TRBJ2-7
CASSLWGREKAYEQYF
TGTGCCAGCAGTTTATGGGGCAGGGAAAAAGCCTACGAGCAGTACTTC
>.|once|TRBV20-1|TRBJ1-5
CSAGRQGRNQPQHF
TGCAGTGCCGGCCGGCAGGGCCGCAATCAGCCCCAGCATTTT
>.|many|TRBV10-3|TRBJ2-3
CAISESLNTDTQYF
TGTGCCATCAGTGAGTCTTTAAACACAGATACGCAGTATTTT
>.|few|TRBV6-5|TRBJ2-7
CASSRETDYEQYF
TGTGCCAGCAGTAGAGAAACGGACTACGAGCAGTACTTC
>TRBD1|.|TRBV5-5|TRBJ2-3
CASSSGQLETDTQYF
TGTGCCAGCAGCTCGGGACAGCTTGAGACAGATACGCAGTATTTT
>.|.|TRBV4-3|TRBJ1-4
CASSPGTRNEKLFF
TGCGCCAGCAGCCCCGGGACAAGGAATGAAAAACTGTTTTTT
>.|.|TRBV27|TRBJ1-1
CASSSAGAYTEAFF
TGTGCCAGCAGTTCGGCGGGGGCGTACACTGAAGCTTTCTTT
>.|.|TRBV20-1|TRBJ1-2
CSATGGTYGYTF
TGCAGTGCTACGGGGGGAACCTATGGCTACACCTTC
>.|.|TRBV2|TRBJ2-1
CASSERGVSKFF
TGTGCCAGCAGTGAACGGGGCGTCTCCAAGTTCTTC
>.|.|TRBV4-3|TRBJ1-1
CASSQVTRDGAFF
TGCGCCAGCAGCCAAGTGACCAGGGACGGAGCTTTCTTT
>.|.|TRBV15|TRBJ2-4
CATSRPDRPPGEQYF
TGTGCCACCAGCAGACCCGACAGGCCTCCGGGAGAGCAGTACTTC
>.|.|TRBV27|TRBJ2-2
CASSLGHTRELFF
TGTGCCAGCAGTTTGGGGCACACCCGGGAGCTGTTTTTT
>.|.|TRBV27|TRBJ2-3
CASSFKGARTDTQYF
TGTGCCAGCAGTTTTAAGGGCGCACGCACAGATACGCAGTATTTT
>TRBD2|.|TRBV7-2|TRBJ2-6
CASSLGGGRASGANALTF
TGTGCCAGCAGCTTAGGAGGCGGGAGGGCCTCTGGGGCCAACGCCCTGACTTTC
>.|.|TRBV12-3/TRBV12-4|TRBJ1-1
CASRSGERRTTEAFF
TGTGCCAGCAGATCGGGGGAAAGGAGGACCACTGAAGCTTTCTTT
>.|many|TRBV4-3|TRBJ2-3
CASSQDREDTQYF
TGTGCCAGCAGCCAAGATCGGGAAGATACGCAGTATTTT
>.|.|TRBV7-9|TRBJ1-5
CASGPGDQPQHF
TGTGCCAGCGGCCCGGGGGACCAGCCCCAGCATTTT
>.|.|TRBV29-1|TRBJ1-5
CSVAPGTHQPQHF
TGCAGCGTTGCTCCCGGGACACATCAGCCCCAGCATTTT
>TRBD1|few|TRBV29-1|TRBJ2-5
CSVTIGTGKETQYF
TGCAGCGTTACTATCGGGACAGGGAAAGAGACCCAGTACTTC
>.|.|TRBV7-3|TRBJ2-5
CASSLLGGMETQYF
TGTGCCAGCAGCTTATTGGGAGGTATGGAGACCCAGTACTTC
>.|.|TRBV6-2/TRBV6-3|TRBJ1-1
CASLTRGNTEAFF
TGTGCCAGCCTTACTAGGGGGAACACTGAAGCTTTCTTT
>.|few|TRBV5-4|TRBJ2-3
CASSLVTSRGTDTQYF
TGTGCCAGCAGCTTGGTGACATCAAGAGGCACAGATACGCAGTATTTT
>.|few|TRBV27|TRBJ2-2
CASSLFFVGQINTGELFF
TGTGCCAGCAGTTTATTCTTCGTTGGACAGATAAACACCGGGGAGCTGTTTTTT
>.|many|TRBV4-3|TRBJ1-4
CASSQDRAENEKLFF
TGTGCCAGCAGCCAAGATCGGGCAGAGAATGAAAAACTGTTTTTT
>TRBD1|.|TRBV5-1|TRBJ1-1
CASSPGQREAFF
TGCGCCAGCAGCCCGGGACAGCGTGAAGCTTTCTTT
>.|.|TRBV7-8|TRBJ1-1
CASSLATNFNEAFF
TGTGCCAGCAGCTTAGCGACGAATTTCAATGAAGCTTTCTTT
>.|.|TRBV7-6|TRBJ2-7
CASSLGGRLPTAEQYF
TGTGCCAGCAGCTTAGGTGGGAGGCTACCAACTGCCGAGCAGTACTTC
>.|once|TRBV13|TRBJ2-1
CASSPALRTVYNEQFF
TGTGCCAGCAGCCCCGCTTTAAGGACAGTTTACAATGAGCAGTTCTTC
>TRBD2|.|TRBV27|TRBJ2-1
CASTASGGRSYNEQFF
TGTGCCAGCACTGCAAGCGGGGGGCGCTCCTACAATGAGCAGTTCTTC
>TRBD1|.|TRBV6-6|TRBJ2-3
CASSYSITGGWTDTQYF
TGTGCCAGCAGTTACTCGATCACAGGGGGCTGGACAGATACGCAGTATTTT
>.|few|TRBV18|TRBJ2-1
CASSPPGAGESLSSYNEQFF
TGTGCCAGCTCACCACCGGGGGCGGGGGAGTCACTTTCCTCCTACAATGAGCAGTTCTTC
>TRBD1|.|TRBV27|TRBJ1-2
CASSLSAGGSGYTF
TGTGCCAGCAGTTTATCAGCAGGGGGCTCCGGCTACACCTTC
>.|.|TRBV6-1|TRBJ2-1
CASRDNHEQFF
TGTGCCAGCAGGGACAACCATGAGCAGTTCTTC
>.|.|TRBV25-1|TRBJ1-2
CASTAENYGYTF
TGTGCCAGCACAGCAGAGAACTATGGCTACACCTTC
>TRBD1|many|TRBV12-3/TRBV12-4|TRBJ1-4
CASSRDSREKLFF
TGTGCCAGCAGTCGGGACAGTAGGGAAAAACTGTTTTTT
>TRBD2|.|TRBV4-1|TRBJ2-4
CASSQDAGGSGLAKNIQYF
TGCGCCAGCAGCCAAGATGCGGGGGGTAGCGGACTAGCCAAAAACATTCAGTACTTC
>.|few|TRBV6-6|TRBJ2-7
CASSYITDRNIDEQYF
TGTGCCAGCAGTTACATCACTGACAGGAATATCGACGAGCAGTACTTC
>.|.|TRBV14|TRBJ1-1
CASSQFQENTEAFF
TGTGCCAGCAGCCAATTTCAGGAGAACACTGAAGCTTTCTTT
>TRBD1|few|TRBV7-2|TRBJ2-1
CASRSDRGSYNEQFF
TGTGCCAGCAGATCCGACAGGGGGTCCTACAATGAGCAGTTCTTC
>TRBD1|.|TRBV20-1|TRBJ2-7
CSAQWTGREQYF
TGCAGTGCCCAATGGACAGGTCGCGAGCAGTACTTC
>TRBD2|.|TRBV6-6|TRBJ2-1
CASSKGLAGYNKQFF
TGTGCCAGCAGCAAAGGACTAGCGGGGTACAATAAGCAGTTCTTC